This T cell receptor (beta chain) came from a study of blood T cell repertoires in COVID-19. Study at large: Italy, Spain and the United States were the sources of the convalescent and acute COVID-19 samples. The cDNA or gDNA used as material had been derived from T cells, B-cell-depleted T cells, or PBMCs.

Authors' analysis steps: From reference gene primer amplification, estimates of nucleated cell counts were derived. Assay used: immunoSEQ multiplex PCR; TCRdb lists only in-frame clones, some missing. V and J calls and clone size are given by that table; D and trimming were obtained from the DNA. The sample carries some 150,000 clones, around four fifths recorded once. Germline loops: CDR1 MNHEY, CDR2 SVGEGT. The CDR3 extends over 18 amino acids. The ends were cut back, 5 bases at V and 1 base at J, with 22 bases in the middle. This sequence originates from a man in his forties who had recovered from COVID-19. The source material was peripheral blood. V and J are TRBV6-2 or TRBV6-3 and TRBJ2-3; D not certain. CDR3 region: CASSPNPRRAVGTDTQYF. CDR3 sequence (DNA): TGTGCCAGCAGTCCGAACCCTCGGAGAGCTGTGGGCACAGATACGCAGTATTTT.